This T cell receptor (beta chain) was found in a study of blood T cells in healthy people across ages. The CDR3 runs 13 residues. Germline lookup yields CDR1 MNHEY and CDR2 SMNVEV (reference sequence). The V end lost 5 bases, the J end lost 5 bases, and 12 bases lay between the germline ends. Then a second PCR, running roughly 7 to 11 cycles, was carried out with a sample-barcoded 5' primer and a J-beta primer mix. TCRdb reprocessed the 5' RACE reads via MiXCR and lists one record per CDR3 protein. The profile shows 1.5 million to 2 million distinct CDR3 sequences, about 31% of them singletons. Study conclusions and caveats: Across the age range, TCR beta diversity per million T cells fell in a roughly linear way.

As concerns this clonotype: Its antigen is still unknown.

This receptor was taken from a woman younger than 45 in good health. Sequencing was performed on blood. This chain joins TRBV27 and TRBJ1-1; no clear D gene. CDR3 in DNA: TGTGCCAGCAGTAAACGGATGGGAACTGAAGCTTTCTTT. It yields the protein CASSKRMGTEAFF.